The 5 T cell receptor beta chains reported below all come from one sample, sequenced in a study of T cell repertoires in cytomegalovirus infection. TCRdb redid the calling of the reads with MiXCR, one entry per CDR3 protein. The table has approximately 390,000 distinct CDR3 sequences, around a third seen once; the top ten hold roughly 14%. These receptors have no known antigen. Here the sequenced sample was cultured PBMCs, taken from culture after CMV antigen stimulation. These receptors came from a human donor in good health (CMV status not recorded). Some clones in this sample may be carry-over from other donors' samples.

The chain couples TRBV28 to TRBJ2-1; 8 bases agree with TRBD2. The germline V gene has CDR1 MDHEN and CDR2 SYDVKM. The CDR3 sequence is 16 residues long. With 2 bases clipped from V and 9 bases from J, the junction kept 12 bases outside the gene matches. In DNA, the CDR3 is TGTGCCAGCAGTTTAAAGTCTTTTCGGACTAGCATTGAGCAGTTCTTC. Translated: CASSLKSFRTSIEQFF. The complete variable domain, with remaining parts taken from reference TRBV28 and TRBJ2-1, reads DVKVTQSSRYLVKRTGEKVFLECVQDMDHENMFWYRQDPGLGLRLIYFSYDVKMKEKGDIPEGYSVSREKKERFSLILESASTNQTSMYLCASSLKSFRTSIEQFFGPGTRLTVL.

This chain joins TRBV18 and TRBJ1-2; 12 bases are a match to TRBD1. Trimming removed 6 bases from V and 4 bases from J; junction bases left unmatched: 12. The CDR3 extends over 17 amino acids. CDR1 is KGHSH and CDR2 is LQKENI in the germline V gene. The DNA of the CDR3 is TGTGCCAGCTCTCCCGGGACAGGGGGCGCGAGTGGCTATGGCTACACCTTC. The encoded protein is CASSPGTGGASGYGYTF.

This clonotype was seen a single time. For the CDR3, the DNA is TGTGCCAGCAGTGCCCCCTCAAGGACTAGCGGGAGGGGGGATGAGCAGTTCTTC. This translates into CASSAPSRTSGRGDEQFF. The chain uses TRBV12-3 or TRBV12-4 and TRBJ2-1; 15 bases agree with TRBD2. V gave up 5 bases and J gave up 8 bases; unmatched junction bases: 13. The CDR3 has 18 amino acids.

V usage is TRBV30 and J usage is TRBJ1-2, with a possible D match to TRBD1 (5 bases). The CDR3 covers 12 residues. V lost 2 bases and J lost 2, with 6 bases in between. Germline V gives CDR1 GTSNPN, CDR2 SVGIG (reference sequence). CDR3 bases: TGTGCCTGGAGTTGGGGGAACTATGGCTACACCTTC. As protein: CAWSWGNYGYTF.

The chain carries TRBV3-1 and TRBJ1-5, with D hard to call. The CDR3 has 12 amino acids. CDR1 is LGHDT, CDR2 YNNKEL, per germline (reference sequence). V was pared by 2 bases and J by 7 bases, with 6 bases between. The CDR3 coding sequence is TGTGCCAGCAGCCAATCGGGGCAGCCCCAGCATTTT. Its protein is CASSQSGQPQHF. The full variable domain, rest sourced from reference TRBV3-1 and TRBJ1-5, is DTAVSQTPKYLVTQMGNDKSIKCEQNLGHDTMYWYKQDSKKFLKIMFSYNNKELIINETVPNRFSPKSPDKAHLNLHINSLELGDSAVYFCASSQSGQPQHFGDGTRLSIL.